Listed here is a single T cell receptor (beta chain). Its antigen is currently unknown. The Oncomine TCR Beta short-read assay was what sequenced the DNA obtained from cultured CD4+ T cells. TCRdb re-derived calls from the PCR reads in MiXCR, one entry per CDR3 protein. The table records roughly 9,900 distinct CDR3 sequences, roughly 67% of them present only once. These data come from a study of vaccination and CD4 T cells after COVID-19. Study information: There were six male and four female convalescents, and two of them were Hispanic. Cellular stimulation was performed using overlapping spike peptides derived from SARS-CoV-2, HCoV-NL63, HCoV-OC43 and HCoV-229E.

J gave up 3 bases and V 0 bases, and 5 bases lay outside the gene matches. The CDR3 spans 14 residues. CDR1 is DFQATT and CDR2 is SNEGSKA in the germline V gene (reference sequence). The treatment here: roughly 10-day PBMC culture with coronavirus spike peptide pools or control peptides (ViraFEST assay). Antigen-specific T cells were expanded with peptide pools by ViraFEST, and TCRs were then sequenced. Study conclusions and caveats: Spike mono-reactivity was found in 304 of the 307 vaccine-specific clones identified in convalescent patients.

The origin of this receptor is a human donor who had recovered from COVID-19. The sequencing sample was made of CD4+ T cells from blood, cultured in vitro. The V call is TRBV20-1, the J call TRBJ2-7, with 7 positions matching TRBD1. The CDR3 DNA is TGCAGTGCTAGAGATGGGACAGCGGTCTACGAGCAGTACTTC. It codes for CSARDGTAVYEQYF.